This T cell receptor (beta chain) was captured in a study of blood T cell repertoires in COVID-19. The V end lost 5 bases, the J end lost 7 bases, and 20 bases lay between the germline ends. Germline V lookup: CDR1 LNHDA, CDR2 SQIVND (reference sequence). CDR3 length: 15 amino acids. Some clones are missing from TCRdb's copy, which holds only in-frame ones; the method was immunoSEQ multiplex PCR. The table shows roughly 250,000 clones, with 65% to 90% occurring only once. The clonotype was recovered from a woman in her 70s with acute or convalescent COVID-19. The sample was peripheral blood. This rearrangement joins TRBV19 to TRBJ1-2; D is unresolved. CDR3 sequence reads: CASSPTFAGFSGYTF. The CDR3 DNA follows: TGTGCCAGTAGTCCCACCTTTGCGGGGTTTAGTGGCTACACCTTC.